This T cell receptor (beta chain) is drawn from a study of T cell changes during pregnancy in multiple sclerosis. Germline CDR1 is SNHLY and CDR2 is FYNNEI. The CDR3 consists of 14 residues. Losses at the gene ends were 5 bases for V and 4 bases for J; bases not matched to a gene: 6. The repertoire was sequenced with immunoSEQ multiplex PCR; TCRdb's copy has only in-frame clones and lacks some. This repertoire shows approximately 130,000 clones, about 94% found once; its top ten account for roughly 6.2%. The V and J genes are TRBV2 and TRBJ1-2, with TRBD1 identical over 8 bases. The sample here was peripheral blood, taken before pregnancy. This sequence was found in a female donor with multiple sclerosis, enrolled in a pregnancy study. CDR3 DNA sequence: TGTGCCAGCAGTACAGGGGGGGTCCTCTATGGCTACACCTTC. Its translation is CASSTGGVLYGYTF.